This T cell receptor beta chain was captured by sequencing in a study of T cell clusters in autoimmune cytopenias. By frequency, this clonotype registers medium-sized (0.01 to 0.1%). Tens of thousands of genome equivalents of blood DNA were amplified for TRB. TRB was amplified by touch-down multiplex PCR, primer pools A and B combined. Reanalyzing the multiplex PCR reads, TCRdb keeps one entry per CDR3 protein, without DNA. Recorded for this sample: about 2,900 distinct CDR3 sequences. These same data were also listed under a study on T cell repertoires in aging, cancer and after chemotherapy. From that study: Six age groups, ranging from 30 or younger to 70 or older, included the donors.

This TCR was recovered from a human donor in good health. The specimen sequenced was peripheral blood.

CDR3 residues: CASSYRSRGNEQFF. This chain links TRBV6-6 with TRBJ2-1; TCRdb's D gene call, TRBD1, goes unchecked for lack of DNA. CDR3 size: 14 residues. Per germline, CDR1 MNHNY and CDR2 SVGAGI (reference sequence).